The entry that follows covers one T cell receptor beta chain sequence. What it recognizes is unknown. Naive CD8 cells lacked CD45RO and underwent positive selection for CCR7, leaving out terminally differentiated effector memory CD45RA+ cells. The table came from immunoSEQ multiplex PCR; TCRdb's copy has only in-frame clones and leaves some out. This table has around 2.1 million clones, about 92% appearing once. This sample is drawn from a study of shared clonotypes between healthy human individuals. Notes on the study in general: Sharing across several donors was seen in around 5% of naive CD4 clonotypes.

This CDR3 is built from 16 residues. The V gene lost 2 bases and the J gene lost 2 bases, with 16 bases spanning the gap. Germline values: CDR1 SGDLS, CDR2 YYNGEE. This TCR came from a man younger than 35 in good health. Some clones in this sample may be carry-over from other donors' samples. V gene TRBV9 combines with J gene TRBJ2-5; unclear D gene. Input material: naive CD8+ T cells from PBMCs. The CDR3 sequence is CASSVRPNTLQETQYF. In DNA, the CDR3 is TGTGCCAGCAGCGTCCGACCGAACACTCTACAAGAGACCCAGTACTTC.